This T cell receptor (beta chain) appears in the sequencing data of a study of cytomegalovirus exposure and HLA in healthy donors (dated by TCRdb to the late 2010s). At the level of the whole study: In an earlier analysis of some 610 of the donors, 276 Gb of sequence data and some 100 million unique TCR beta sequences from about 190 million T cells were reported. Genome-wide SNP genotypes for about 60% of the roughly 670 donors were used in a later genetic analysis, which treated that subset as a discovery cohort. On average, over 200,000 unique TCR beta nucleotide sequences were sequenced per donor among 398 genotyped donors of the cohort, with about 17% of those sequences being non-productive. About 280 gigabases of sequencing data and tens of millions of unique TCR sequences were included in an early release covering under 650 HLA-typed donors. To predict cytomegalovirus infection status, the study brought together high-throughput TCR immunosequencing, statistical association of individual TCRs with disease status, and machine learning. The aim of the study was to test whether cataloging public T cell receptors could identify signatures of past pathogen exposure. Besides the first cohort of some 670 subjects, a separate validation cohort made up of roughly 130 different subjects was used. Four to six DR-DQ haplotypes were handled as single units for association and clustering because linkage in the cohort was strong. An earlier analysis of several hundred of the donors applied high-throughput TCR beta sequencing to assess whether each TCR beta V gene segment acted as functional or pseudogenic. All discovery cohort repertoires had been generated on a single sequencing platform. Donor age, sex, ethnicity and CMV serostatus were compiled alongside the repertoire data. Class I and class II HLA loci were covered by the typing at four-digit resolution. The T cell repertoires of under 700 subjects were profiled by immunosequencing and related to cytomegalovirus serostatus. The number of typed donors differed by locus: about 620-640 for A, B, C, DRB1 and DQB1; approximately 520 for DQA1; 600 to 610 for DPA1; and about 470 for DPB1. The genetic ancestry cluster associated with self-reported Caucasian donors included 81% of the 300 to 450 genotyped donors. A later analysis re-analyzed previously published TCR beta repertoires from 500 to 700 donors and added high-resolution HLA genotyping to study TCR occurrence patterns. Rather than drawing on any new phenotypic data, the later analysis identified candidate immune exposures from TCR beta sequences and the way those sequences occurred across donors.

The cohort comprised fewer than 750 healthy bone marrow donors. All cohort members were sampled while nominally healthy, although unrecorded immune exposures were likely present. The donor was CMV seronegative and was included in the group of several hundred seronegative cohort members. A peripheral blood sample was provided by each donor, and peripheral blood mononuclear cells were used for TCR beta sequencing. The Qiagen DNeasy Blood Extraction Kit was used to extract genomic DNA from the blood cell samples. In the germline V gene (reference sequence), CDR1 corresponds to SGHNT and CDR2 to YYREEE. The junction shows trimming of 1 base on V and 9 bases on J, and the gene matches do not reach 3 bases of it. Its CDR3 holds 15 amino acids, cysteine through phenylalanine. Just the 45-base CDR3 DNA is kept, in frame starting at base 1. The method behind the library was the immunoSEQ multiplex PCR assay. The multiplex PCR relied on a mix of 60 forward primers for TCR Vbeta segments and 13 reverse primers for TCR Jbeta segments. Amplification of the CDR3 region of rearranged TCR beta genes was performed with a multiplex PCR assay on genomic DNA. On the Illumina HiSeq System, the amplified TCR beta libraries were sequenced as 87-base-pair reads. Turning to the authors' computational methods: In a later analysis, 77 million or so unique TCR beta chains were counted across the approximately 640 repertoires, and approximately 11 million of these chains were shared by at least two donors. Raw reads were error-corrected and collapsed into unique sequences by a nearest-neighbor algorithm in which closely related sequences were merged to remove PCR and sequencing errors. To assign V, D and J gene segments, CDR3 sequences were aligned to IMGT reference sequences. For a sequence to be retained, a match of at least six nucleotides was required to both a V gene segment and a J gene segment. Rearrangements were classified as productive when the CDR3 lacked stop codons and remained in frame with V and J, and all other rearrangements were classified as non-productive. CDR3 was defined according to IMGT convention as the region running from the second conserved V-encoded cysteine to the conserved J-encoded phenylalanine. The earlier analysis of about 590 of the donors excluded sequences that lacked an unambiguous match to a single V gene segment. In an earlier analysis of a few hundred of the donors, V segments were called functional above 56.7% productive rearrangements and were called segregating when the between-donor standard deviation exceeded 5%. A statistical classification framework was built to diagnose cytomegalovirus status from the catalog of TCR beta chain sequences. A later analysis assigned V and J genes by comparing TCR nucleotide sequences with IMGT/GENE-DB human TR gene sequences. A later analysis assigned CDR3 sequences and most-parsimonious VDJ recombination scenarios with the TCRdist pipeline. In a later analysis, each TCR beta chain was defined by its CDR3 amino acid sequence together with its V-gene family, and reads lacking a unique V-gene family were excluded. As a way to deal with suspected cross-contamination and a sequencing artifact, a later analysis dropped 640 or so nucleotide sequences that were highly shared and had low generation probability. In a later analysis, a clonal expansion index was calculated for each public chain from normalized within-repertoire ranks of inferred template counts. In a later analysis, generation probabilities were computed using a VDJ recombination model fitted to out-of-frame rearrangements, and the results were checked against IGoR. A later analysis scored TCR-TCR, TCR-HLA and TCR-CMV co-occurrence with hypergeometric tests, applying a repertoire-size bias correction to TCR pairs. In a later analysis, false discovery rates were estimated by permuting HLA or CMV assignments 20 times. In a later analysis, co-occurring TCRs were grouped using DBSCAN, with TCRdist sequence similarity added in when clustering inside HLA-allele-positive subsets. Repertoires with fewer than 30,000 or more than 120,000 public chains were left out of co-occurrence clustering, as were about five repertoires with anomalous nucleotide sharing. Held by TCRdb, this immuneACCESS table contains in-frame sequences only and omits some clones. Under half of the omission traces to an unresolved V gene where checked; the cause of the rest is unknown. V and J calls and clone size are copied from that table; D and trimming were computed from the DNA. The sample table records roughly 120,000 clones; about four fifths of these occur just once. The ten biggest clones cover 1.5% of the sample.

Only a few counts were recorded for this clone. No cognate antigen has been identified for it. The input lacks base qualities; no much larger clone sits a single base away. On the study overall, not on this receptor specifically: The sequencing pipeline was judged likely to have produced a cluster of highly shared sequence variants as a technical artifact. Because counts were too low, more than 15 rarely observed V segments, including chromosome 9 orphons, were excluded from the earlier analysis of around 590 of the donors. In a later genetic analysis, a missense DCLRE1C variant was associated with V-gene and J-gene trimming of TCR beta chains, and the association was replicated in an independent cohort. A further reported finding was that TCR beta sequences accurately predicted the HLA-A and HLA-B alleles for most subjects in the first cohort. Presence/absence analyses assumed roughly uniform sequencing depth across donors, an assumption that may not hold. The study listed 164 TCR beta chains as associated with cytomegalovirus. According to the authors, the approach could potentially be generalized to other disease states and immunological phenotypes. In a later genetic analysis, fewer N-insertions in productive TCRs were reported among donors in an Asian-associated ancestry cluster than the roughly 700-donor mean. Linkage disequilibrium might explain the correlated functional status among segregating V segments, but an unknown experimental factor could not be excluded. A later analysis found that most CMV-associated TCR beta chains appeared HLA-restricted, with HLA associations seemingly driven largely by CMV exposure. Specific HLA alleles were associated with roughly 17,000 TCR beta sequences at a false discovery rate of 0.05 in a later analysis. Strong co-occurrence of HLA alleles, especially DR and DQ, made assigning TCR associations to individual alleles difficult. Some IMGT-functional V segments, including TRBV6-2 and TRBV6-3, could not be told apart with the 87-base-pair reads, so those segments were excluded. In vitro tests confirmed that three of the cytomegalovirus-associated TCR beta chains recognize cytomegalovirus antigens. The classifier was reported to diagnose cytomegalovirus status with high specificity and sensitivity in both the original and validation cohorts. While some public TCRs were present in many individuals, most TCR sequences turned up only very rarely across donors. An earlier analysis of 587 of the donors showed that most TCR beta V segments appeared in productive rearrangements either about 87% or about 30% of the time, which broadly matched IMGT annotations. In a later analysis, TCR association rates were found to vary across HLA loci, with the most associated TCRs seen for DRB1 alleles and the fewest for HLA-C alleles. Because some donors lacked HLA typing at each locus, the association tests relied only on the typed subset. In a later analysis, several top co-occurrence clusters were reported to appear linked to parvovirus B19, influenza, CMV and Epstein-Barr virus. CMV serostatus was the only immune exposure information available for the cohort. The cohort was sequenced for TCR beta chains only, and without alpha or paired-chain data the features that could be detected were limited. In a later analysis, HLA-associated TCR beta chains were found to be more clonally expanded and to have lower generation probabilities than equally common non-associated chains.

Sample: PBMCs. The chain couples TRBV5-4 to TRBJ1-6; 11 junctional bases match TRBD1. This TCR derives from a young woman in good health and CMV-seronegative. The nucleotide sequence is TGTGCCAGCAGCTTGCGGGGACAGGGGGTTTCACCCCTCCACTTT. This codes for CASSLRGQGVSPLHF.